The rows below give T cell receptor beta chains drawn from one sample of a study of cytomegalovirus exposure and HLA in healthy donors. Clones were read by immunoSEQ multiplex PCR, and TCRdb kept only the in-frame ones, dropping some. The sample lists under 150,000 clones; 65% to 80% were seen once. Specimen: PBMCs. The receptors were sampled from a male donor in good health and CMV-seropositive. Each CDR3 is given with its conserved first and last residue. A D gene is named only where the DNA matches it firmly. The size entry is marked missing in some rows and otherwise reads once, few, many or a size class.

clone_size,v_call,d_call,j_call,cdr3_aa,cdr3_nt
few,TRBV11-2,TRBD1,TRBJ2-7,CASSLTPSGTGIGEQYF,TGTGCCAGCAGCTTAACCCCATCAGGGACAGGGATTGGGGAGCAGTACTTC
.,TRBV6-6,TRBD2,TRBJ2-3,CASFSSGGAPDTQYF,TGTGCCAGCTTTTCTAGCGGGGGGGCCCCAGATACGCAGTATTTT
.,TRBV27,TRBD2,TRBJ2-1,CASSKPGLAGVRTYNEQFF,TGTGCCAGCAGTAAACCGGGACTAGCGGGAGTCCGGACCTACAATGAGCAGTTCTTC
.,TRBV4-1,.,TRBJ1-4,CASSQDRARLETLFF,TGCGCCAGCAGCCAAGATCGGGCACGACTAGAAACACTGTTTTTT
once,TRBV5-6,TRBD2,TRBJ2-1,CASSSGTSGTGEYNEQFF,TGTGCCAGCAGCTCCGGGACTAGCGGGACGGGGGAGTACAATGAGCAGTTCTTC
.,TRBV15,TRBD2,TRBJ2-7,CATSPGTLLAGSYEQYF,TGTGCCACCAGCCCTGGAACCCTTCTAGCGGGGTCCTACGAGCAGTACTTC
.,TRBV7-3,TRBD1,TRBJ1-1,CASSLRGGLDTEAFF,TGTGCCAGCAGCTTAAGAGGGGGCCTGGACACTGAAGCTTTCTTT
.,TRBV6-6,.,TRBJ2-1,CASSYSETGRINEQFF,TGTGCCAGCAGTTACTCGGAAACAGGGAGAATTAATGAGCAGTTCTTC
.,TRBV27,TRBD1,TRBJ2-2,CASSARTGGFVGLDTGELFF,TGTGCCAGCAGTGCACGGACAGGGGGCTTTGTCGGGTTGGACACCGGGGAGCTGTTTTTT
few,TRBV5-1,.,TRBJ1-2,CASSDDGDYGYTF,TGCGCCAGCAGCGACGACGGAGACTATGGCTACACCTTC
.,TRBV4-3,TRBD2,TRBJ2-1,CASSQAPSGPSYNEQFF,TGCGCCAGCAGCCAAGCACCTAGCGGGCCCTCCTACAATGAGCAGTTCTTC
.,TRBV7-9,.,TRBJ1-2,CASSLRSGDGYTF,TGTGCCAGCAGCTTACGGTCGGGAGATGGCTACACCTTC
.,TRBV28,.,TRBJ2-7,CASSLIAASSYEQYF,TGTGCCAGCAGCCTTATAGCGGCCAGCTCCTACGAGCAGTACTTC
.,TRBV27,.,TRBJ1-2,CASSLRFPLRDYGYTF,TGTGCCAGCAGTTTACGCTTCCCCCTAAGAGACTATGGCTACACCTTC
.,TRBV10-3,TRBD2,TRBJ2-3,CAINNGEAGGTDTQYF,TGTGCCATCAATAATGGGGAAGCGGGGGGCACAGATACGCAGTATTTT